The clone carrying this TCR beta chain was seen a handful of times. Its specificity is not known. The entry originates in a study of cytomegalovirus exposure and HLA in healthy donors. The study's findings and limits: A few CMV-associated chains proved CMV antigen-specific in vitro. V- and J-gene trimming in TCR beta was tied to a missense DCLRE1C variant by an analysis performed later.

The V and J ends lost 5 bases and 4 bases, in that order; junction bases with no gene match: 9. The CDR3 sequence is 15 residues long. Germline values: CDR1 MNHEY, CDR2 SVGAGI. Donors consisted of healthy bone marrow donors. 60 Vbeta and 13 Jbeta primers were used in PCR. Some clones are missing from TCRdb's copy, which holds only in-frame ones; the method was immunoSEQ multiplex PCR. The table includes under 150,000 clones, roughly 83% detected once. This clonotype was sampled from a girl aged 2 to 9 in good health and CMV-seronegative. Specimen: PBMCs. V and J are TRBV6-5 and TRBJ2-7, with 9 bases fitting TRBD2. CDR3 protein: CASSAFGGGAYEQYF. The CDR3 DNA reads TGTGCCAGCAGTGCCTTCGGCGGGGGGGCTTACGAGCAGTACTTC.